This passage covers 14 T cell receptor beta chains from one sample sequenced in a study of molecular identifiers for immune sequencing clone quantification. In TCRdb, the PCR reads were re-called with MiXCR into one record per CDR3 protein. The sample yields approximately 63,000 distinct CDR3 sequences, about 19% seen once. Sequenced sample: naive CD8+ T cells from blood, with Jurkat cell RNA spiked in. Noted subset: FACS-sorted CD8+CD4-CCR7+CD45RA+ naive T cells. The receptors come from a human donor in good health. Some libraries in this study had Jurkat cell RNA spiked in.

At least ten counts were recorded for this clonotype. The J gene is TRBJ2-7, the V gene TRBV5-1, with a tentative D call TRBD2 (6 bases). Per germline, CDR1 SGHRS and CDR2 YFSETQ. V shed 0 bases and J shed 0 bases, with 13 bases lying between them. The length of the CDR3 is 16 residues. The CDR3 loop reads CASSLDKYGSSYEQYF. The CDR3 bases are TGCGCCAGCAGCTTGGATAAGTACGGGAGCTCCTACGAGCAGTACTTC.

The table lists this clonotype with many counts. This chain connects TRBV27 to TRBJ2-2, with 7 bases lining up with TRBD1. The germline V gene encodes CDR1 MNHEY and CDR2 SMNVEV (reference sequence). The CDR3 runs 15 residues. J lost 0 bases, V lost 6 bases, and 4 bases had no gene match. The CDR3, as DNA: TGTGCCAGCAGGGAGACAGGGCCGAACACCGGGGAGCTGTTTTTT. This sequence encodes CASRETGPNTGELFF.

This clonotype was detected many times. The J gene is TRBJ2-1, the V gene TRBV14; 8 positions match TRBD2. CDR1 and CDR2 (germline): SGHDN, FVKESK. With 4 bases clipped from V and 2 bases from J, the junction kept 13 bases outside the gene matches. This CDR3 is built from 18 residues. Written as DNA, the CDR3 is TGTGCCAGCAGCCCCGGACGACTAGCGCCCAGTACCTACAATGAGCAGTTCTTC. This sequence encodes CASSPGRLAPSTYNEQFF.

This clonotype was detected ten times or more. The V and J genes are TRBV27 and TRBJ2-3; possibly TRBD2 for D (7 bases). This CDR3 comprises 14 residues. The germline V and J ends were trimmed by 3 bases and 8 bases, with 15 bases remaining between them. Per germline, CDR1 MNHEY and CDR2 SMNVEV (reference sequence). In DNA form, the CDR3 reads TGTGCCAGCAGTTTTGGGGGGGCAGATAGTACGCAGTATTTT. Protein product: CASSFGGADSTQYF.

V usage is TRBV5-5 and J usage is TRBJ2-7; D not resolved. V lost 4 bases and J lost 5, with 19 bases in between. This CDR3 comprises 15 residues. CDR1 and CDR2 (germline): SGHKS, YYEKEE (reference sequence). CDR3 amino acids: CASSPTRERWHEQYF. The DNA for the CDR3 is TGTGCCAGCAGCCCAACCCGAGAACGATGGCACGAGCAGTACTTC.

At least ten counts were recorded for this clonotype. This rearrangement joins TRBV28 to TRBJ2-7, with 11 bases that match TRBD2. V trimming: 5 bases; J trimming: 1 base; junction bases outside the gene matches: 4. The CDR3 contains 15 residues. Germline-derived CDR1 and CDR2 are MDHEN and SYDVKM. In nucleotides, the CDR3 is TGTGCCAGCAGTGTAATAGCGGGAGGGTCCTACGAGCAGTACTTC. Translating gives CASSVIAGGSYEQYF.

The sample holds many counts of this clonotype. V usage is TRBV20-1 and J usage is TRBJ2-3; 9 bases agree with TRBD2. The CDR3 has 14 amino acids. V lost 4 bases and J lost 4; bases outside the gene matches: 6. Germline CDR1 and CDR2: DFQATT and SNEGSKA (reference sequence). This CDR3 reads CSATASGTPDTQYF. CDR3 nucleotide sequence: TGCAGTGCTACCGCTAGCGGGACCCCAGATACGCAGTATTTT.

This clonotype has at least ten counts. V usage is TRBV5-1 and J usage is TRBJ1-1, with D perhaps matching TRBD1 (6 bases). V lost 1 base, J lost 4 bases, and 14 bases lay in between. CDR1 is SGHRS and CDR2 is YFSETQ in the germline V gene. The CDR3 loop spans 15 amino acids. The CDR3 DNA sequence: TGCGCCAGCAGCTTGAGGGGGGCTGAGAGCACTGAAGCTTTCTTT. Its translation is CASSLRGAESTEAFF.

In regard to this clonotype: Mismatch with germline at one junction end may stem from a read error. The chain carries TRBV2 and TRBJ2-2, with D perhaps matching TRBD2 (6 bases). The CDR3 spans 13 residues. Germline values: CDR1 SNHLY, CDR2 FYNNEI. This CDR3 is CASSPTHTGGLFF. The CDR3 bases are TGTGCCAGCAGTCCCACCCACACCGGGGGGCTGTTTTTT.

This clonotype was counted many times. The rearrangement joins TRBV20-1 to TRBJ2-2; 9 nucleotides match TRBD1. V gave up 6 bases and J gave up 1 base; unmatched junction bases: 3. Germline values: CDR1 DFQATT, CDR2 SNEGSKA (reference sequence). CDR3 length: 14 amino acids. CDR3 nucleotide sequence: TGCAGTGCGGAGACAGGGGGGAACACCGGGGAGCTGTTTTTT. As protein: CSAETGGNTGELFF.

The sample holds many counts of this clonotype. DNA for the CDR3: TGTGCCAGCAGTGCCCTCCCCGGGGAGACCTACGAGCAGTACTTC. Translation gives CASSALPGETYEQYF. V gene TRBV25-1 combines with J gene TRBJ2-7; D is possibly TRBD2 (5 bases). The V gene's germline CDR1 is MGHDK and CDR2 SYGVNS. This CDR3 has 15 amino acids. Deletions cut 4 bases from V and 2 bases from J, with 15 bases between.

This clonotype was found many times. The chain employs TRBV30 and TRBJ2-7; D gene ambiguous. CDR3 length: 13 amino acids. With 2 bases removed from V and 0 bases from J, the gap between germline ends came to 8 bases. Germline CDR1 is GTSNPN and CDR2 is SVGIG (reference sequence). The CDR3 loop is CAWSTGFSYEQYF. DNA of the CDR3: TGTGCCTGGAGTACCGGTTTCTCCTACGAGCAGTACTTC.

This clonotype was seen repeatedly, ten times or more. This chain connects TRBV7-9 to TRBJ1-1, with 8 positions matching TRBD1. Germline V gives CDR1 SEHNR, CDR2 FQNEAQ (reference sequence). This CDR3 is 13 amino acids long. V trimming: 5 bases; J trimming: 8 bases; junction bases outside the gene matches: 7. CDR3 region: CASSAQGAREAFF. CDR3 nucleotides: TGTGCCAGCAGCGCTCAGGGGGCGCGGGAAGCTTTCTTT. Using reference TRBV7-9 and TRBJ1-1 for the parts outside the CDR3, the full variable domain is DTGVSQNPRHKITKRGQNVTFRCDPISEHNRLYWYRQTLGQGPEFLTYFQNEAQLEKSRLLSDRFSAERPKGSFSTLEIQRTEQGDSAMYLCASSAQGAREAFFGQGTRLTVV.

This clonotype turned up a few times. The J gene is TRBJ2-1, the V gene TRBV7-8; 12 bases match TRBD2. The CDR3 totals 18 residues. V shed 1 base and J 0 bases; nucleotides not matched to a gene: 4. Per germline, CDR1 SGHVS and CDR2 FQNEAQ. CDR3 in DNA: TGTGCCAGCAGCTTAGGTCTAGCGGGAGGGAGCTCCTACAATGAGCAGTTCTTC. This codes for CASSLGLAGGSSYNEQFF. Full variable domain (remainder filled in from reference TRBV7-8 and TRBJ2-1): GAGVSQSPRYKVAKRGQDVALRCDPISGHVSLFWYQQALGQGPEFLTYFQNEAQLDKSGLPSDRFFAERPEGSVSTLKIQRTQQEDSAVYLCASSLGLAGGSSYNEQFFGPGTRLTVL.